These 9 T cell receptor beta chains share one sample of origin, sequenced in a study of PD-1 blockade in classical Hodgkin lymphoma. TCRdb's copy holds only in-frame clones and misses some; the assay was immunoSEQ multiplex PCR. Among 37,000 or so clones listed, just over 85% were seen once. Each of the patients experienced relapse following autologous stem cell transplantation, and their brentuximab vedotin exposure differed. The sample here was peripheral blood mononuclear cells (PBMCs), taken before the second cycle of nivolumab. Receptor source: a human donor with classical Hodgkin lymphoma.

The chain links TRBV10-1 to TRBJ2-7; 13 nucleotides line up with TRBD2. V trimming: 6 bases; J trimming: 3 bases; junction bases outside the gene matches: 23. CDR1 is WNHNN and CDR2 is SYGVQD in the germline V gene (reference sequence). The CDR3 length is 21 residues. CDR3 region: CASSPGARTSGRGVGVYEQYF. The CDR3 DNA is TGCGCCAGCAGCCCTGGGGCCCGGACTAGCGGGAGAGGAGTAGGAGTCTACGAGCAGTACTTC.

This sequence joins TRBV6-4 and TRBJ2-3; 8 bases agree with TRBD1. Germline lookup yields CDR1 MRHNA and CDR2 SNTAGT. The CDR3 has 14 amino acids. V shed 4 bases and J 0 bases; nucleotides not matched to a gene: 0. The CDR3 spells CASSGTGSTDTQYF. The CDR3 DNA sequence: TGTGCCAGCAGTGGGACAGGGAGCACAGATACGCAGTATTTT.

This rearrangement joins TRBV19 to TRBJ2-1; perhaps TRBD2 as D (5 bases). Germline values: CDR1 LNHDA, CDR2 SQIVND (reference sequence). The CDR3 contains 13 residues. The germline V and J ends were trimmed by 4 bases and 4 bases, with 8 bases remaining between them. The CDR3 loop is CASSKEEYNEQFF. DNA of the CDR3: TGTGCCAGTAGTAAGGAGGAGTACAATGAGCAGTTCTTC. The full variable domain, in which reference TRBV19 and TRBJ2-1 provide the parts outside the CDR3, is DGGITQSPKYLFRKEGQNVTLSCEQNLNHDAMYWYRQDPGQGLRLIYYSQIVNDFQKGDIAEGYSVSREKKESFPLTVTSAQKNPTAFYLCASSKEEYNEQFFGPGTRLTVL.

The chain combines TRBV29-1 with TRBJ1-2; TRBD1 matches at 7 bases. V was clipped by 2 bases and J by 6 bases; unmatched bases: 6. This CDR3 spans 13 amino acids. The germline CDR1 and CDR2 sequences are SQVTM and ANQGSEA. Here the CDR3 reads CSVEPGQSDGYTF. The CDR3 DNA sequence: TGCAGCGTTGAACCGGGACAGTCGGATGGCTACACCTTC.

The chain couples TRBV9 to TRBJ2-1, with 8 bases lining up with TRBD2. The CDR3 is made up of 16 amino acids. From germline, CDR1 is SGDLS and CDR2 YYNGEE. V was pared by 4 bases and J by 9 bases, with 15 bases of the junction left unmatched. The CDR3 sequence is CASSSRFGTSNAEQFF. In DNA, the CDR3 is TGTGCCAGCAGCTCAAGGTTCGGGACTAGTAACGCTGAGCAGTTCTTC.

V is TRBV11-3 and J is TRBJ2-7; a weak D match, TRBD2 (5 bases). CDR3 length: 13 residues. The germline V gene has CDR1 SGHNT and CDR2 YENEEA. V shed 0 bases and J shed 3 bases, with 6 bases lying between them. DNA for the CDR3: TGTGCCAGCAGCTTAGACGACTACTACGAGCAGTACTTC. Protein product: CASSLDDYYEQYF.

The chain recombines TRBV7-3 with TRBJ2-3; D gene ambiguous. CDR1 is SGHTA and CDR2 is FQGTGA in the germline V gene. CDR3 length equals 16 residues. V lost 0 bases and J lost 1, with 11 bases in between. Here the CDR3 reads CASSLTAGRGTDTQYF. In DNA form, the CDR3 reads TGTGCCAGCAGCTTAACGGCAGGAAGGGGCACAGATACGCAGTATTTT.

The genes are TRBV5-1 and TRBJ1-1, with 9 positions matching TRBD1. CDR1 and CDR2 from the germline V gene are SGHRS and YFSETQ. V trimming: 4 bases; J trimming: 4 bases; junction bases outside the gene matches: 11. The CDR3 sequence is 16 residues long. CDR3 protein: CASSSGLTGGFTEAFF. CDR3 nucleotide sequence: TGCGCCAGCAGCAGTGGACTAACAGGGGGCTTCACTGAAGCTTTCTTT.

The chain employs TRBV6-1 and TRBJ1-1, with a tentative D call TRBD1 (5 bases). In germline, CDR1 is MNHNS, CDR2 SASEGT. Trimming pared 4 bases from V and 6 bases from J, leaving 15 bases between. This CDR3 contains 14 residues. Here the CDR3 reads CASSASEGGAEAFF. The CDR3 coding sequence is TGTGCCAGCAGTGCCTCGGAGGGAGGGGCTGAAGCTTTCTTT.